This paragraph covers one TCR beta chain sequence. This record comes from a study of blood T cell repertoires in COVID-19. Across the whole study: Sample material is recorded as cDNA or gDNA derived from T cells, B-cell-depleted T cells, or PBMCs.

Under the authors' procedure: Estimates of nucleated cell counts were drawn from the amplification of reference gene primers. Libraries were prepared by immunoSEQ multiplex PCR; TCRdb keeps only in-frame clonotypes and omits some of them. That table gives V, J and clone size, and the DNA gave D and trimming. The sample lists a few hundred thousand clones; roughly 90% were seen once. The TCR originated in a man between 35 and 55 years old with acute or convalescent COVID-19. The material sequenced was peripheral blood.

CDR3 in DNA: TGCGCCAGCAGCCAAGGGGCAGGGGGCTCGGTTTTGTATTTT. Its translation: CASSQGAGGSVLYF. The rearrangement links TRBV4-1 to TRBJ2-3, with TRBD1 identical over 8 bases. V dropped 1 base and J dropped 14; count of bases not matched to a gene: 11. This CDR3 region has 14 residues. Germline lookup yields CDR1 MGHRA and CDR2 YSYEKL.